This T cell receptor (beta chain) was observed in a study of Ad26.COV2.S vaccination and SARS-CoV-2 variants. The CDR3 contains 14 residues. Germline loops: CDR1 SGHDN, CDR2 FVKESK. Trimming removed 5 bases from V and 7 bases from J, with 15 bases in between. Profiled with immunoSEQ multiplex PCR; TCRdb holds only in-frame clones, not every one. The table records about 400,000 clones, around 89% of them present only once. Regarding treatment: about 20 received Ad26.COV2.S at low or high dose, single or two shots; about 5 received placebo; per-sample allocation not given. Day 63 after the first vaccine or placebo injection was the time point for sampling.

V usage is TRBV14 and J usage is TRBJ2-1; the D gene is possibly TRBD2 (6 bases). This clonotype was obtained from a person aged 18-60 years who received the Ad26.COV2.S COVID-19 vaccine or a placebo. Source: peripheral blood, taken in a trial of Ad26.COV2.S vaccine versus placebo. Written as DNA, the CDR3 is TGTGCCAGCAGCGGCGGCGGGGCGCCGAATGAGCAGTTCTTC. It yields the protein CASSGGGAPNEQFF.